This TCR beta chain was identified in a study of OX40 agonist ivuxolimab in advanced cancers. About the research overall: Among those enrolled, mean age was around 60 years (range 23 to 79) and about 82% were male.

This CDR3 is 13 amino acids long. V was cut by 4 bases and J by 3 bases, with 10 bases left in between. From germline, CDR1 is MNHNS and CDR2 SASEGT. Generated by immunoSEQ multiplex PCR, the TCRdb table keeps only in-frame clones and is missing some. The sample lists approximately 70,000 clones; around 94% were seen once. The chain employs TRBV6-1 and TRBJ2-7; tentatively, D is TRBD1 (7 bases). The sample here was CD4+ or CD8+ T cells sorted from blood, taken in a trial of the OX40 agonist ivuxolimab. This receptor was identified in an adult with an advanced solid tumor such as melanoma, head and neck, liver or kidney cancer. The CDR3 reads CASSGQGLYEQYF. Here the CDR3 DNA reads TGTGCCAGCAGTGGACAGGGACTCTACGAGCAGTACTTC.